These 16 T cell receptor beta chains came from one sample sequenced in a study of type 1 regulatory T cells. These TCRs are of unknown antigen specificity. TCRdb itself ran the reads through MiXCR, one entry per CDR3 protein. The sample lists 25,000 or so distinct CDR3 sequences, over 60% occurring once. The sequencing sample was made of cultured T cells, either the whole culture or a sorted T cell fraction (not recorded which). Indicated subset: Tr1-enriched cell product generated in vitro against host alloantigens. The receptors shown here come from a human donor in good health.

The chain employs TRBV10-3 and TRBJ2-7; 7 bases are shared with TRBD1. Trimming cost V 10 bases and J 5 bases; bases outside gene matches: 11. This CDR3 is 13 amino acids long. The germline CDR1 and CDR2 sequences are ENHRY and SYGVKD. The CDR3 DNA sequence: TGTGCCAACGGTGGGACAGACGTGCACGAGCAGTACTTC. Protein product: CANGGTDVHEQYF.

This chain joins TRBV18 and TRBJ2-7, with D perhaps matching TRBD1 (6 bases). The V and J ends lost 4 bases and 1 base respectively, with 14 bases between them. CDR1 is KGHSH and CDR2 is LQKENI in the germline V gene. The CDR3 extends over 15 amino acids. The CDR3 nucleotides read TGTGCCAGCTCACACTCCGTGGACAGATCCTACGAGCAGTACTTC. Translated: CASSHSVDRSYEQYF.

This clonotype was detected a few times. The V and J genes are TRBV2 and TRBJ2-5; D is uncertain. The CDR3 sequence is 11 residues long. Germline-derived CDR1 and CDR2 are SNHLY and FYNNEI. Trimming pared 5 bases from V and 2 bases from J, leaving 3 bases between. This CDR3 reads CASSWQETQYF. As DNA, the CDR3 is TGTGCCAGCAGTTGGCAAGAGACCCAGTACTTC.

The chain's CDR3 is CASSPLLADTQYF. The DNA for the CDR3 is TGTGCCAGCAGCCCCTTATTGGCAGATACGCAGTATTTT. This chain uses TRBV4-2 with TRBJ2-3; D remains ambiguous. V was trimmed by 4 bases and J by 4 bases, leaving 9 bases between them. This CDR3 region has 13 residues. Germline loops: CDR1 LGHNA, CDR2 YNFKEQ.

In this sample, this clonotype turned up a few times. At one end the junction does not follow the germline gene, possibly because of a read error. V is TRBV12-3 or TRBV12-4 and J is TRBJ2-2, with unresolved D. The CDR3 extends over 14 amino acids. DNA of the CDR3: TGTGCTAGCAGTTTAGGGAAGAACACCGGGGAGCTGTTTTTT. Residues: CASSLGKNTGELFF.

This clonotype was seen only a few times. The CDR3 protein is CASSAGREGNTEAFF. The CDR3 bases are TGTGCCAGCAGCGCCGGACGGGAGGGGAACACTGAAGCTTTCTTT. V usage is TRBV9 and J usage is TRBJ1-1; D gene uncertain. V was cut by 3 bases and J by 1 base, with 13 bases left in between. This CDR3 region has 15 residues. Germline CDR1 and CDR2: SGDLS and YYNGEE. The whole variable domain, remainder taken from reference TRBV9 and TRBJ1-1, is DSGVTQTPKHLITATGQRVTLRCSPRSGDLSVYWYQQSLDQGLQFLIQYYNGEERAKGNILERFSAQQFPDLHSELNLSSLELGDSALYFCASSAGREGNTEAFFGQGTRLTVV.

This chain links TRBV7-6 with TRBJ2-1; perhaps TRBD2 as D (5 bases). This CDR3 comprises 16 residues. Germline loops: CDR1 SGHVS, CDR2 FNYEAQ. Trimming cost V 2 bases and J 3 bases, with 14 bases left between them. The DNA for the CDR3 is TGTGCCAGCAGCTTATCGGCTAGCTGGGGCTACAATGAGCAGTTCTTC. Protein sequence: CASSLSASWGYNEQFF.

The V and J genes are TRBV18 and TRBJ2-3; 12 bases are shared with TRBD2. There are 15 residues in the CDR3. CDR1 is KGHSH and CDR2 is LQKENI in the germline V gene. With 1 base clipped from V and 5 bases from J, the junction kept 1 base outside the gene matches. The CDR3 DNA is TGTGCCAGCTCACCACAACTAGCGGGGGGAGATACGCAGTATTTT. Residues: CASSPQLAGGDTQYF.

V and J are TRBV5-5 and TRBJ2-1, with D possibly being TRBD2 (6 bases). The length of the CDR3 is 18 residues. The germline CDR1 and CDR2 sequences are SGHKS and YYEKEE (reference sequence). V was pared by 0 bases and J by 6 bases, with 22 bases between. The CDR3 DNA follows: TGTGCCAGCAGCTTGGGACCCCTGGGTAGCGGCCCTAGCAATGAGCAGTTCTTC. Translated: CASSLGPLGSGPSNEQFF.

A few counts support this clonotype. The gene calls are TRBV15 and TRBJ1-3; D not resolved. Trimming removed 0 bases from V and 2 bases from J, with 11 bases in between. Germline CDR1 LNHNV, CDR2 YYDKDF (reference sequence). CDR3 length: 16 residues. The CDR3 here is CATSRDLVLAGNTIYF. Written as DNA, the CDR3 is TGTGCCACCAGCAGAGATTTGGTACTGGCTGGAAACACCATATATTTT.

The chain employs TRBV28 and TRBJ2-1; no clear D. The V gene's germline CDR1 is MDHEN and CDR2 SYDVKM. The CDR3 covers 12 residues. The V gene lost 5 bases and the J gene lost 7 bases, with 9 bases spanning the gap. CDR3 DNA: TGTGCCAGCAGTACGCTCTTTAATGAGCAGTTCTTC. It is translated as CASSTLFNEQFF.

This CDR3 reads CSASPPGGSYGYTF. Here the CDR3 DNA reads TGCAGTGCTAGCCCCCCGGGGGGCAGCTATGGCTACACCTTC. The rearrangement joins TRBV20-1 to TRBJ1-2, with D maybe TRBD1 (6 bases). The CDR3 totals 14 residues. The germline V gene has CDR1 DFQATT and CDR2 SNEGSKA (reference sequence). Trimming stripped 3 bases from V and 4 bases from J, with 15 bases between.

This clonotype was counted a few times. The CDR3 reads CASSSRGGSGGPLRADTQYF. CDR3 in DNA: TGTGCCAGCAGCTCCAGAGGGGGCAGCGGGGGGCCCCTCAGGGCAGATACGCAGTATTTT. V usage is TRBV11-3 and J usage is TRBJ2-3, with 9 bases aligning to TRBD2. The CDR3 is 20 amino acids. Germline CDR1 reads SGHNT; CDR2 reads YENEEA. After removal of 4 bases from V and 4 bases from J, the junction contained 21 bases not matched to a gene.

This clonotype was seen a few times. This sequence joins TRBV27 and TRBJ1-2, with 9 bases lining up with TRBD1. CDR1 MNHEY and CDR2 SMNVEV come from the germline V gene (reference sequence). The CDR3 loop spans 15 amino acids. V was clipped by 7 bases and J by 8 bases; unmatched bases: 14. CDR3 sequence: CASTTTGTGSRGYTF. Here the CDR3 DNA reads TGTGCCAGCACCACCACCGGGACAGGGTCGAGGGGCTACACCTTC.

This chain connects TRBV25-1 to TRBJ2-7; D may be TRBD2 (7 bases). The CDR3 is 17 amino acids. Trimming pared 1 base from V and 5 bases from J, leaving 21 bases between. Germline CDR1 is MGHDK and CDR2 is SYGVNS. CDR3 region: CASSEWEGGGRIHEQYF. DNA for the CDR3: TGTGCCAGCAGTGAATGGGAGGGGGGTGGACGTATCCACGAGCAGTACTTC.

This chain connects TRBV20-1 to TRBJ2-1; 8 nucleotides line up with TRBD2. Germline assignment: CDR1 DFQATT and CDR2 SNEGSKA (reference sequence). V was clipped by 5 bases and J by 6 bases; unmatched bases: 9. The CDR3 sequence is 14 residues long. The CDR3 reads CSAGRGGQRNEQFF. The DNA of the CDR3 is TGCAGTGCTGGACGGGGGGGCCAACGCAATGAGCAGTTCTTC.